Below, 4 T cell receptor beta chains from the same sample are listed, as sequenced in a study of blood T cells in healthy people across ages. A J-beta primer mix and a sample-barcoded 5' primer were used in a second PCR of roughly 7 to 12 cycles. TCRdb redid the calling of the 5' RACE reads with MiXCR, one entry per CDR3 protein. The repertoire has 1 million or so distinct CDR3 sequences, less than 25% of them found once; the top ten carry less than 0.75%. Separately, the same data were catalogued under a study of T cells of mothers and their children.

The sample consisted of blood. The receptors shown here come from a girl aged 2-10 years in good health.

This clonotype occurred a few times. This chain links TRBV5-1 with TRBJ2-3, with a possible D match to TRBD2 (5 bases). The CDR3 sequence is 16 residues long. The germline V gene has CDR1 SGHRS and CDR2 YFSETQ. Trimming pared 0 bases from V and 0 bases from J, leaving 11 bases between. Here the CDR3 DNA reads TGCGCCAGCAGCTTGGGTCTAGCTCTCAGCACAGATACGCAGTATTTT. Translating gives CASSLGLALSTDTQYF.

This chain connects TRBV7-8 to TRBJ2-7, with 8 bases that match TRBD1. CDR1 is SGHVS, CDR2 FQNEAQ, per germline. This CDR3 is 20 amino acids long. J was trimmed by 3 bases and V by 5 bases; bases with no gene match: 24. The CDR3 DNA reads as TGTGCCAGCAGCCTTCGTTTATTTGGGGCTGACAGGGGTCCGGACTACGAGCAGTACTTC. Its translation is CASSLRLFGADRGPDYEQYF.

J is TRBJ2-5 and V is TRBV2, with 8 bases matching TRBD1. The germline gives CDR1 SNHLY, CDR2 FYNNEI. The V segment lost 10 bases and the J segment 0 bases; nucleotides outside the gene matches: 7. The CDR3 has 14 amino acids. The CDR3 sequence: CANRQGPNQETQYF. The CDR3 DNA reads as TGTGCCAACCGACAGGGGCCAAACCAAGAGACCCAGTACTTC.

V usage is TRBV24-1 and J usage is TRBJ2-5, with 9 bases fitting TRBD1. Losses at the gene ends were 0 bases for V and 4 bases for J; bases not matched to a gene: 2. From germline, CDR1 is KGHDR and CDR2 SFDVKD. The CDR3 has 15 amino acids. CDR3 in amino acids: CATSDLRTGVETQYF. The CDR3 nucleotides read TGTGCCACCAGTGATTTGCGGACAGGGGTAGAGACCCAGTACTTC.